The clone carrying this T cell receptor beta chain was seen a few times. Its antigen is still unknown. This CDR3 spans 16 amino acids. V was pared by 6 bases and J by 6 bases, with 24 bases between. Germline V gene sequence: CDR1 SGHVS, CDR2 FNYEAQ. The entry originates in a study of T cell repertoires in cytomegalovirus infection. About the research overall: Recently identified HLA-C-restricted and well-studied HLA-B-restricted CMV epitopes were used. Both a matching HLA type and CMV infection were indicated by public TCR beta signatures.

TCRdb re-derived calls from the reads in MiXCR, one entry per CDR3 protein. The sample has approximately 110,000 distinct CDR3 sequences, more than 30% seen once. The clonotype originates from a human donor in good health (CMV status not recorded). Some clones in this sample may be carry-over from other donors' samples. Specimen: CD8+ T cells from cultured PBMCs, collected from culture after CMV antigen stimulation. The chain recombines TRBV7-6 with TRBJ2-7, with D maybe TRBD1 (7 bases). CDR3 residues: CASSSPARDSVSEQYF. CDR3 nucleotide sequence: TGTGCCAGCAGTTCCCCGGCGCGGGACAGTGTTTCCGAGCAGTACTTC.